Following are 14 T cell receptor beta chains from one sample sequenced in a study of OX40 agonist ivuxolimab in advanced cancers. Measured with immunoSEQ multiplex PCR; TCRdb has only the in-frame clones, and not every one. Of 50,000 to 75,000 clones listed, 80% to 90% are singletons. Sequences were derived from CD4+ or CD8+ T cells sorted from blood, sampled in a trial of the OX40 agonist ivuxolimab. The receptor source for this set is an adult with an advanced solid tumor such as melanoma, head and neck, liver or kidney cancer.

The chain employs TRBV5-1 and TRBJ2-5; 10 nucleotides agree with TRBD1. The V and J ends lost 3 bases and 4 bases, in that order; junction bases with no gene match: 9. The germline V gene encodes CDR1 SGHRS and CDR2 YFSETQ. This CDR3 contains 16 residues. Here the CDR3 reads CASSYRDRGGSETQYF. CDR3 bases: TGCGCCAGCAGCTACCGGGACAGGGGAGGGTCAGAGACCCAGTACTTC.

The V call is TRBV7-6, the J call TRBJ2-7; 8 bases map to TRBD1. The trim removed 0 bases at V and 7 bases at J, leaving 8 bases unmatched. Germline CDR1 reads SGHVS; CDR2 reads FNYEAQ. The CDR3 length is 15 residues. The CDR3 DNA is TGTGCCAGCAGCTTAGCGCAGCCAGGGGGCGGTGAGCAGTACTTC. Protein: CASSLAQPGGGEQYF.

V is TRBV27 and J is TRBJ2-7, with D hard to call. CDR3 size: 15 residues. V shed 5 bases and J shed 4 bases, with 18 bases lying between them. Germline V gives CDR1 MNHEY, CDR2 SMNVEV (reference sequence). CDR3 residues: CASSGRNGGIYEQYF. The CDR3 nucleotides are TGTGCCAGCAGTGGCAGGAACGGCGGCATTTACGAGCAGTACTTC.

The rearrangement links TRBV10-1 to TRBJ2-1; D ambiguous. Deletions cut 0 bases from V and 1 base from J, with 7 bases between. The CDR3 has 15 amino acids. Germline CDR1 WNHNN, CDR2 SYGVQD (reference sequence). Here the CDR3 reads CASSESTASYNEQFF. The CDR3 DNA reads TGCGCCAGCAGTGAGTCGACGGCATCCTACAATGAGCAGTTCTTC.

By share, this clone counts as medium-sized. This chain uses TRBV28 with TRBJ1-4; D is uncertain. The CDR3 loop spans 13 amino acids. CDR1 MDHEN and CDR2 SYDVKM come from the germline V gene. V was clipped by 3 bases and J by 3 bases, with 5 bases between them. CDR3 protein: CASSFPPNEKLFF. DNA of the CDR3: TGTGCCAGCAGTTTCCCCCCTAATGAAAAACTGTTTTTT.

The V call is TRBV30, the J call TRBJ1-5, with D maybe TRBD1 (5 bases). The V gene lost 0 bases and the J gene lost 11 bases, with 14 bases spanning the gap. Germline lookup yields CDR1 GTSNPN and CDR2 SVGIG (reference sequence). The CDR3 consists of 13 residues. CDR3 region: CAWSVTARGSQHF. The CDR3 nucleotides are TGTGCCTGGAGTGTGACAGCCCGGGGGTCCCAGCATTTT.

This chain uses TRBV7-9 with TRBJ2-5; TRBD1 agrees at 7 bases. V lost 5 bases and J lost 4; bases outside the gene matches: 4. CDR1 is SEHNR, CDR2 FQNEAQ, per germline (reference sequence). CDR3 length: 13 residues. CDR3 sequence: CASSPTGLETQYF. Written as DNA, the CDR3 is TGTGCCAGCAGCCCGACAGGGTTAGAGACCCAGTACTTC.

The chain is built from TRBV5-5 and TRBJ1-1; weak D call: TRBD1 (5 bases). Per the germline V gene, CDR1 is SGHKS and CDR2 is YYEKEE (reference sequence). The V and J ends lost 1 base and 1 base respectively, with 11 bases between them. The CDR3 has 15 residues. The CDR3 loop reads CASSLLGARNTEAFF. The DNA of the CDR3 is TGTGCCAGCAGCTTGTTAGGGGCGCGGAACACTGAAGCTTTCTTT.

J is TRBJ2-7 and V is TRBV7-2; D is possibly TRBD2 (5 bases). Trimming pared 1 base from V and 3 bases from J, leaving 16 bases between. This CDR3 contains 16 residues. Germline-derived CDR1 and CDR2 are SGHTA and FQGNSA. CDR3 sequence (DNA): TGTGCCAGCAGCTTAGGACGCACGGGGAACGGCTACGAGCAGTACTTC. This codes for CASSLGRTGNGYEQYF.

This clone was seen only a few times. This chain uses TRBV4-1 with TRBJ2-2; no clear D. CDR3 length: 16 residues. V was clipped by 1 base and J by 3 bases, with 12 bases between them. The germline gives CDR1 MGHRA, CDR2 YSYEKL. The CDR3 loop is CASSQGRYGDTGELFF. Here the CDR3 DNA reads TGCGCCAGCAGCCAAGGGCGGTATGGCGACACCGGGGAGCTGTTTTTT.

The V call is TRBV6-5, the J call TRBJ1-5; no firm D call. The CDR3 has 13 amino acids. The V end lost 6 bases, the J end lost 4 bases, and 10 bases lay between the germline ends. Germline V gives CDR1 MNHEY, CDR2 SVGAGI. In nucleotides, the CDR3 is TGTGCCAGCAGCTCCACCCAAAATCAGCCCCAGCATTTT. Translation: CASSSTQNQPQHF.

J is TRBJ2-7 and V is TRBV4-1, with 9 bases identical to TRBD1. The length of the CDR3 is 16 residues. Germline lookup yields CDR1 MGHRA and CDR2 YSYEKL. V lost 3 bases and J lost 3; bases outside the gene matches: 9. The CDR3 loop reads CASSQRGWDRVYEQYF. The CDR3 DNA follows: TGCGCCAGCAGCCAGAGAGGCTGGGACAGGGTCTACGAGCAGTACTTC.

Of note for this clone: At one of its ends the junction is not consistent with the germline gene, which may arise from a read error. This CDR3 is also generated by other DNA sequences in the sample. J is TRBJ1-6 and V is TRBV7-9, with a possible D match to TRBD1 (5 bases). The CDR3 is made up of 16 amino acids. In germline, CDR1 is SEHNR, CDR2 FQNEAQ (reference sequence). The CDR3 DNA follows: TGCGCCAGCAGCCCCGACTTCGGGACCTTAGATTCACCCCTCCACTTT. Encoded protein: CASSPDFGTLDSPLHF.

This clone was counted once. The DNA for the CDR3 is TGTGCCAGCAGCTTAGTCATGGCGGACTATGGCTACACCTTC. This encodes CASSLVMADYGYTF. The chain employs TRBV7-2 and TRBJ1-2; D ambiguous. The CDR3 consists of 14 residues. With 1 base removed from V and 3 bases from J, the gap between germline ends came to 9 bases. Germline CDR1 reads SGHTA; CDR2 reads FQGNSA.